Listed below are T cell receptor beta chains from one sample, sequenced in a study of shared clonotypes between healthy human individuals. The table came from immunoSEQ multiplex PCR; TCRdb's copy has only in-frame clones and leaves some out. Seen here are approximately 1.1 million clones, 70% to 80% observed once, and the top ten hold under 0.6%. Material for sequencing was memory CD4+ T cells from PBMCs. Receptor source: a man younger than 35 in good health. Some clones in this sample may be carry-over from other donors' samples. Both conserved end residues are part of each CDR3. The D gene is left open where the match is weak. Only part of the rows carry a size: once, few, many, or a class if the clone is expanded.

d_call: TRBD1; clone_size: .; v_call: TRBV27; j_call: TRBJ1-1; cdr3_aa: CASRTRTGMYTEAFF; cdr3_nt: TGTGCCAGCCGTACTCGGACAGGGATGTACACTGAAGCTTTCTTT
d_call: TRBD2; clone_size: few; v_call: TRBV10-3; j_call: TRBJ2-7; cdr3_aa: CAISTGTSGTYEQYF; cdr3_nt: TGTGCCATCAGTACCGGGACTAGCGGGACCTACGAGCAGTACTTC
d_call: .; clone_size: .; v_call: TRBV28; j_call: TRBJ2-1; cdr3_aa: CASSLLANWNEQFF; cdr3_nt: TGTGCCAGCAGTTTGCTAGCGAATTGGAATGAGCAGTTCTTC
d_call: .; clone_size: .; v_call: TRBV5-1; j_call: TRBJ2-1; cdr3_aa: CASSSTIGLGVIIRQFF; cdr3_nt: TGCGCCAGCAGCTCCACAATCGGACTGGGCGTTATAATTCGGCAGTTCTTC
d_call: .; clone_size: .; v_call: TRBV29-1; j_call: TRBJ1-1; cdr3_aa: CSVSLDSPAFF; cdr3_nt: TGCAGCGTTAGTCTTGACTCTCCAGCTTTCTTT
d_call: TRBD2; clone_size: .; v_call: TRBV5-5; j_call: TRBJ2-7; cdr3_aa: CASSLDGSGREYEQYF; cdr3_nt: TGTGCCAGCAGCTTGGATGGTAGCGGGAGAGAATACGAGCAGTACTTC
d_call: .; clone_size: .; v_call: TRBV29-1; j_call: TRBJ2-2; cdr3_aa: CSVNGRSNTGELFF; cdr3_nt: TGCAGCGTTAACGGGAGATCGAACACCGGGGAGCTGTTTTTT
d_call: .; clone_size: .; v_call: TRBV19; j_call: TRBJ2-3; cdr3_aa: CASSIDRSTDTQYF; cdr3_nt: TGTGCCAGTAGTATAGACAGGAGCACAGATACGCAGTATTTT
d_call: .; clone_size: .; v_call: TRBV4-1; j_call: TRBJ1-3; cdr3_aa: CASSHPTGSGNTIYF; cdr3_nt: TGCGCCAGCAGCCACCCTACAGGGAGCGGAAACACCATATATTTT
d_call: .; clone_size: .; v_call: TRBV5-4; j_call: TRBJ2-4; cdr3_aa: CASSFGVDKNIQYF; cdr3_nt: TGTGCCAGCAGCTTCGGAGTGGACAAAAACATTCAGTACTTC
d_call: TRBD2; clone_size: few; v_call: TRBV29-1; j_call: TRBJ2-5; cdr3_aa: CSVLAGDIQYF; cdr3_nt: TGCAGCGTACTAGCGGGGGATATCCAGTACTTC
d_call: .; clone_size: .; v_call: TRBV7-9; j_call: TRBJ2-1; cdr3_aa: CASVTLSSYNEQFF; cdr3_nt: TGTGCCAGCGTAACCCTGAGCTCCTACAATGAGCAGTTCTTC
d_call: TRBD2; clone_size: .; v_call: TRBV5-1; j_call: TRBJ2-7; cdr3_aa: CASSPPPSGTYRSYEQYF; cdr3_nt: TGCGCCAGCAGCCCTCCCCCTAGCGGGACCTATAGATCCTACGAGCAGTACTTC
d_call: .; clone_size: .; v_call: TRBV5-8; j_call: TRBJ2-7; cdr3_aa: CASSLAGAPTTQYF; cdr3_nt: TGTGCCAGCAGCTTGGCCGGGGCTCCTACGACGCAGTACTTC
d_call: .; clone_size: .; v_call: TRBV11-1; j_call: TRBJ2-1; cdr3_aa: CASSDSHFNYNEQFF; cdr3_nt: TGTGCCAGCAGTGACTCCCATTTCAACTACAATGAGCAGTTCTTC
d_call: .; clone_size: .; v_call: TRBV2; j_call: TRBJ1-1; cdr3_aa: CASSVGAVNTEAFF; cdr3_nt: TGTGCCAGCAGTGTCGGGGCCGTGAACACTGAAGCTTTCTTT
d_call: .; clone_size: few; v_call: TRBV11-2; j_call: TRBJ2-7; cdr3_aa: CASSPHTVQPYEQYF; cdr3_nt: TGTGCCAGCAGCCCCCACACCGTACAGCCCTACGAGCAGTACTTC
d_call: .; clone_size: .; v_call: TRBV7-9; j_call: TRBJ2-3; cdr3_aa: CASSRLGTDTQYF; cdr3_nt: TGTGCCAGCAGCCGATTAGGTACGGATACGCAGTATTTT
d_call: TRBD2; clone_size: .; v_call: TRBV10-3; j_call: TRBJ2-1; cdr3_aa: CAISEGSGSLVVFF; cdr3_nt: TGTGCCATCAGTGAGGGTAGCGGGAGTCTAGTGGTGTTCTTC
d_call: .; clone_size: .; v_call: TRBV18; j_call: TRBJ2-2; cdr3_aa: CASSPSSPRNTGELFF; cdr3_nt: TGTGCCAGCTCACCGAGCTCCCCCAGGAACACCGGGGAGCTGTTTTTT
d_call: TRBD1; clone_size: .; v_call: TRBV5-4; j_call: TRBJ1-4; cdr3_aa: CASSGTGGAGEKLFF; cdr3_nt: TGTGCCAGCAGCGGGACAGGGGGCGCTGGGGAAAAACTGTTTTTT
d_call: .; clone_size: .; v_call: TRBV28; j_call: TRBJ2-2; cdr3_aa: CASTQMGQYTGELFF; cdr3_nt: TGTGCCAGCACCCAGATGGGACAATACACCGGGGAGCTGTTTTTT
d_call: .; clone_size: once; v_call: TRBV5-1; j_call: TRBJ1-5; cdr3_aa: CASSLLGEGNQPQHF; cdr3_nt: TGCGCCAGCAGCTTGCTAGGGGAAGGCAATCAGCCCCAGCATTTT
d_call: .; clone_size: .; v_call: TRBV15; j_call: TRBJ2-3; cdr3_aa: CATSRDQHLGDTQYF; cdr3_nt: TGTGCCACCAGCAGAGACCAACACTTGGGGGATACGCAGTATTTT
d_call: .; clone_size: .; v_call: TRBV6-6; j_call: TRBJ1-4; cdr3_aa: CASSYAGTAEKLFF; cdr3_nt: TGTGCCAGCAGTTATGCAGGGACGGCTGAAAAACTGTTTTTT
d_call: .; clone_size: .; v_call: TRBV5-1; j_call: TRBJ2-7; cdr3_aa: CASSLGGGITYEQYF; cdr3_nt: TGCGCCAGCAGCTTGGGGGGCGGGATTACCTACGAGCAGTACTTC
d_call: TRBD2; clone_size: .; v_call: TRBV9; j_call: TRBJ2-3; cdr3_aa: CASSSSGLAGVDTQYF; cdr3_nt: TGTGCCAGCAGCTCCAGCGGACTAGCGGGAGTAGATACGCAGTATTTT
d_call: TRBD2; clone_size: once; v_call: TRBV28; j_call: TRBJ2-1; cdr3_aa: CASSSLAGDNEQFF; cdr3_nt: TGTGCCAGCAGTTCGCTAGCGGGAGATAATGAGCAGTTCTTC
d_call: TRBD2; clone_size: .; v_call: TRBV28; j_call: TRBJ2-1; cdr3_aa: CASRSGIPNEQFF; cdr3_nt: TGTGCCAGCAGGAGCGGGATCCCCAATGAGCAGTTCTTC
d_call: TRBD2; clone_size: .; v_call: TRBV5-6; j_call: TRBJ2-7; cdr3_aa: CASSLRGISYEQYF; cdr3_nt: TGTGCCAGCAGCCTGCGGGGGATCTCCTACGAGCAGTACTTC
d_call: .; clone_size: .; v_call: TRBV18; j_call: TRBJ1-3; cdr3_aa: CASSQIDGSSGNTIYF; cdr3_nt: TGTGCCAGCTCACAGATTGACGGCAGCTCTGGAAACACCATATATTTT
d_call: .; clone_size: .; v_call: TRBV6-1; j_call: TRBJ1-1; cdr3_aa: CASSERVRVVGGTEAFF; cdr3_nt: TGTGCCAGCAGTGAACGGGTCAGGGTAGTTGGAGGCACTGAAGCTTTCTTT